This T cell receptor (beta chain) was recovered during a study of low-dose radiotherapy and immunotherapy resistance in tumors. This clonotype came up a few times. Germline V gene lookup returns CDR1 GTSNPN and CDR2 SVGIG (reference sequence). The CDR3 covers 14 residues. V shed 3 bases, J shed 4 bases, and the junction held 9 bases outside the gene matches. Gene-specific TRAV and TRBV primers were used for first-strand cDNA, covering alpha and beta chains. The authors amplified TCRs for around 20 PCR cycles with a constant-region primer and a V-primer adapter. TCRdb itself ran the reads through MiXCR, one entry per CDR3 protein. This sample yields 75,000 to 95,000 distinct CDR3 sequences, of which 15% to 20% are seen a single time; around 6.3% belongs to the top ten. The time point here: before trial treatment. Along with nivolumab and ipilimumab, donors received aspirin, low-dose cyclophosphamide and low-dose radiotherapy.

Sequencing used PBMCs, obtained before treatment. This sequence was found in a male donor with prostate cancer. V usage is TRBV30 and J usage is TRBJ2-7; 7 bases match TRBD1. The CDR3 loop is CAWRVKGALYEQYF. CDR3 coding DNA: TGTGCCTGGAGAGTGAAGGGGGCACTGTACGAGCAGTACTTC.